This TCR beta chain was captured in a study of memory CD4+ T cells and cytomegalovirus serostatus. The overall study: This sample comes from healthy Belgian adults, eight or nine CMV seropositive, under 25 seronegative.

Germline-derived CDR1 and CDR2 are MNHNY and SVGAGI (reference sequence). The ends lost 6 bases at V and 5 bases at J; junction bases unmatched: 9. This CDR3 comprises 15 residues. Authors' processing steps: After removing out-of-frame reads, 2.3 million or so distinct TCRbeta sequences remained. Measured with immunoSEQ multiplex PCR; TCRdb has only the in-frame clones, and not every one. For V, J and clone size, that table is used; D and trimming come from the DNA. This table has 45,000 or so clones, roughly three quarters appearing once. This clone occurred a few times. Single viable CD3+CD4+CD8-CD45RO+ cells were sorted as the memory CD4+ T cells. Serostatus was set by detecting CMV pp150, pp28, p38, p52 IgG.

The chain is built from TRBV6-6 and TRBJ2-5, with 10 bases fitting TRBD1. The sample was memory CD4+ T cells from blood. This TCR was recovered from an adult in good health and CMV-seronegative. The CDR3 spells CASRIPTGGVETQYF. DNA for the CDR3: TGTGCCAGCAGGATCCCGACAGGGGGCGTCGAGACCCAGTACTTC.